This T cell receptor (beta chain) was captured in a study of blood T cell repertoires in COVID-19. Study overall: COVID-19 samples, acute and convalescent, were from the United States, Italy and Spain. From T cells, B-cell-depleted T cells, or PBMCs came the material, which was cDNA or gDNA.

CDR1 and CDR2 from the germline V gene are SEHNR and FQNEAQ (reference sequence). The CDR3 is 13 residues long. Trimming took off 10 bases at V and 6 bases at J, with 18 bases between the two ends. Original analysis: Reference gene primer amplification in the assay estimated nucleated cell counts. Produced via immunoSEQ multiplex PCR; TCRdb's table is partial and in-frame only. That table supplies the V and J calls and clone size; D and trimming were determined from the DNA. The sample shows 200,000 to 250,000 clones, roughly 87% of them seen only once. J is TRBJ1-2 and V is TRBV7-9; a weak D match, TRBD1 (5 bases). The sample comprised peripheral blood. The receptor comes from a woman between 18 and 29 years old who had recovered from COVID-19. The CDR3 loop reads CANSDIRVNGYTF. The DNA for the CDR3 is TGTGCCAATTCGGACATCCGAGTAAATGGCTACACCTTC.